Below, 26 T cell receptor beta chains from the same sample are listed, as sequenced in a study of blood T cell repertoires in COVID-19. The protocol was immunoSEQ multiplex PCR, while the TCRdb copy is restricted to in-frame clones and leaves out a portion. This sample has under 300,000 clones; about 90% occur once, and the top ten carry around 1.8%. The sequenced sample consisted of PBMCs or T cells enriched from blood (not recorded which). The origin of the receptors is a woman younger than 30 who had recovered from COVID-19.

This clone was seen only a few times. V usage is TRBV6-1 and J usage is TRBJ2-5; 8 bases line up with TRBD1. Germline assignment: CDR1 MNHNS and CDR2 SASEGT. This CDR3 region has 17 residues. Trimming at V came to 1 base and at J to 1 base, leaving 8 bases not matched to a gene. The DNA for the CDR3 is TGTGCCAGCAGTGAAGAGACCGGGACAGGACCCCAAGAGACCCAGTACTTC. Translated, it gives CASSEETGTGPQETQYF.

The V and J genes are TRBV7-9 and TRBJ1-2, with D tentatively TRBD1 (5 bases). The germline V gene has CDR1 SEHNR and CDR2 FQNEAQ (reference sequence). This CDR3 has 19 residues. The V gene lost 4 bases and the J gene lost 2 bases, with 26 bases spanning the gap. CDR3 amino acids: CASSSSQVGRGKGNYGYTF. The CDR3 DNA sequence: TGTGCCAGCAGCTCCTCACAGGTGGGGCGGGGGAAGGGGAACTATGGCTACACCTTC.

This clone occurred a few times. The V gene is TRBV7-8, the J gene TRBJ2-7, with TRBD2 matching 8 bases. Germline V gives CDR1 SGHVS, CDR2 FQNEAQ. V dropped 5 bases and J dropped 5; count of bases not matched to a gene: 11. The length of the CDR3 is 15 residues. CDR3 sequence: CASSRPGAGVNEQYF. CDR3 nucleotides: TGTGCCAGCAGCCGACCGGGAGCGGGAGTCAACGAGCAGTACTTC.

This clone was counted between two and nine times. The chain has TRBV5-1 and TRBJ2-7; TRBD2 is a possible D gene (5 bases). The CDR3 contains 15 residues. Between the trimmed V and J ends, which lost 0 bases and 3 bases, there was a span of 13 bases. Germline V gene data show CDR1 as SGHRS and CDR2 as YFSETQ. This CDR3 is CASSLGGVTDYEQYF. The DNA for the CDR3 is TGCGCCAGCAGCTTGGGGGGAGTGACGGACTACGAGCAGTACTTC.

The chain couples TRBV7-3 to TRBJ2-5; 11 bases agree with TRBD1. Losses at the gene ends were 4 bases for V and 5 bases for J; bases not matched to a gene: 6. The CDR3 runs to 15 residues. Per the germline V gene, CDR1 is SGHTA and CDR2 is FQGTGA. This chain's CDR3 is CASSSDRGRWETQYF. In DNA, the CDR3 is TGTGCCAGCAGCTCGGACAGGGGGCGCTGGGAGACCCAGTACTTC.

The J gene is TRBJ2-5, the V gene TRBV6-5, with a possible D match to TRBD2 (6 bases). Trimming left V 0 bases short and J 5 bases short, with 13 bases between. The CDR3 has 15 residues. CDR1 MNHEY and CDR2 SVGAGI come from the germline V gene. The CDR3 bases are TGTGCCAGCAGTTACTCCCGGAGGGTCCAGGAGACCCAGTACTTC. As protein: CASSYSRRVQETQYF.

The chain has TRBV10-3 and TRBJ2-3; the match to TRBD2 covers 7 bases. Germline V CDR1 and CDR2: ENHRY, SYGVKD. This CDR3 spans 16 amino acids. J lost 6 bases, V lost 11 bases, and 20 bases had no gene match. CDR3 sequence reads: CASQTRGGSVRDTQYF. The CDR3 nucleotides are TGTGCCTCACAAACGCGTGGCGGGAGTGTGAGGGATACGCAGTATTTT.

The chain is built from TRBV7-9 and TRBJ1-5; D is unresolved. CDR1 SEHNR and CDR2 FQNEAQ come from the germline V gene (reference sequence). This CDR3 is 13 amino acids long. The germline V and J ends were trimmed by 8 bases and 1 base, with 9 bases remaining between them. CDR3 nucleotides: TGTGCCAGCGGGCACAACAGCAATCAGCCCCAGCATTTT. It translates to CASGHNSNQPQHF.

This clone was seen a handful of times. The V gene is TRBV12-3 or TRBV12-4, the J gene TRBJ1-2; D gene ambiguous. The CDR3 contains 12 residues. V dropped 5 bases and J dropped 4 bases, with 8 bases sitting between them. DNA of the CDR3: TGTGCCAGCAGTCCTAAACGCTATGGCTACACCTTC. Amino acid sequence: CASSPKRYGYTF.

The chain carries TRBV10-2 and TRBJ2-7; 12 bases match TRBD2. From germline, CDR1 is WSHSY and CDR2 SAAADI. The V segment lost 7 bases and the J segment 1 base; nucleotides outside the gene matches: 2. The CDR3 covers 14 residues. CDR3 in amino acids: CASTTSGRSYEQYF. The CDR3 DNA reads TGCGCCAGCACGACTAGCGGGAGATCCTACGAGCAGTACTTC.

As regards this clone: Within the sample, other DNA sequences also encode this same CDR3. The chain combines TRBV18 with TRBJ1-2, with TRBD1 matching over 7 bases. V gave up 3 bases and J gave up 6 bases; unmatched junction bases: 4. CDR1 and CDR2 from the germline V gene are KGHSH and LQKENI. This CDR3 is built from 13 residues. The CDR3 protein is CASSPRQGDGYTF. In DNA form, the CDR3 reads TGTGCCAGCTCACCTCGGCAGGGGGATGGCTACACCTTC.

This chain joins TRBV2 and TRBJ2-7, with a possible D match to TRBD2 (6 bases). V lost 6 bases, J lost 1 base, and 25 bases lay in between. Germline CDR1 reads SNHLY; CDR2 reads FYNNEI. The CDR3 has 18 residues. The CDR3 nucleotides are TGTGCCAGCAGGAACACAGGCGGACTAAGTGAGAGATCCTACGAGCAGTACTTC. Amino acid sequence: CASRNTGGLSERSYEQYF.

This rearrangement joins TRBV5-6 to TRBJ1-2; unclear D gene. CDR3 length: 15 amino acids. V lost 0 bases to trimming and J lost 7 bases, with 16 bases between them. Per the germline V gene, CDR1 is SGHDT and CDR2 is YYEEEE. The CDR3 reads CASSLAAGRPSGYTF. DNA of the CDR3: TGTGCCAGCAGCTTGGCCGCAGGTAGGCCCTCTGGCTACACCTTC.

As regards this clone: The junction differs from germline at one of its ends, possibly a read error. The CDR3 coding sequence is TGTGCCAGCAGGAGGGACAGGGTGGCCGGGAAGCTGTTTTTT. Translated: CASRRDRVAGKLFF. The chain combines TRBV7-3 with TRBJ2-2, with 9 positions matching TRBD1. This CDR3 is built from 14 residues. Germline V lookup: CDR1 SGHTA, CDR2 FQGTGA.

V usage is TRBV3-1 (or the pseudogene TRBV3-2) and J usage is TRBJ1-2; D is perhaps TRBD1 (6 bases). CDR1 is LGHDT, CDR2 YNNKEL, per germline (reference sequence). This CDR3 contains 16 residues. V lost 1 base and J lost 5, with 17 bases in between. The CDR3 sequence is CASSQAGQGLLYGYTF. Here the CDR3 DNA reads TGTGCCAGCAGCCAAGCGGGACAAGGACTCTTATATGGCTACACCTTC.

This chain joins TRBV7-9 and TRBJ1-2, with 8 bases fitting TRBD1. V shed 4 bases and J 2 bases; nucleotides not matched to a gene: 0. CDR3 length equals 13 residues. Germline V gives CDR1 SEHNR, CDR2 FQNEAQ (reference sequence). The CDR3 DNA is TGTGCCAGCAGCTCAGGGGGCAACTATGGCTACACCTTC. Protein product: CASSSGGNYGYTF.

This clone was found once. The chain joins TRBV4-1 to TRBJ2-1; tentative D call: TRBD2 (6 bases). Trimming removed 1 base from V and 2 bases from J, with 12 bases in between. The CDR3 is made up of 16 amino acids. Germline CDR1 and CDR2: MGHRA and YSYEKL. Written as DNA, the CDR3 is TGCGCCAGCAGCCAAGGGGCGGGAAGGACCTACAATGAGCAGTTCTTC. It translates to CASSQGAGRTYNEQFF.

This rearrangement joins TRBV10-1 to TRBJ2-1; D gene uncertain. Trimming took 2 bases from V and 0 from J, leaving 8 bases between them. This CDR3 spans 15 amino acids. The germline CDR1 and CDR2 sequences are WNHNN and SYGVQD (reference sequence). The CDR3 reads CASSEDTNSYNEQFF. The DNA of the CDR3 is TGCGCCAGCAGTGAGGACACCAACTCCTACAATGAGCAGTTCTTC.

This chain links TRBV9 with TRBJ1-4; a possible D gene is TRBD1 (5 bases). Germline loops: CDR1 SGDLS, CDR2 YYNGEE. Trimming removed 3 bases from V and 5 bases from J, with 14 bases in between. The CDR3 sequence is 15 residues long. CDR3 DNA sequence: TGTGCCAGCAGCGGACAGCCTTACCCAAATGAAAAACTGTTTTTT. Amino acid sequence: CASSGQPYPNEKLFF.

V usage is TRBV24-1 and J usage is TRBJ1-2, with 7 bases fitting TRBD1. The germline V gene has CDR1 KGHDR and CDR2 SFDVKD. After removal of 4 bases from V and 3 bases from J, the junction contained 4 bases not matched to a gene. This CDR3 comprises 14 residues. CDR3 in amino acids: CATSDTGVDYGYTF. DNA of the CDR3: TGTGCCACCAGTGACACAGGGGTGGACTATGGCTACACCTTC.

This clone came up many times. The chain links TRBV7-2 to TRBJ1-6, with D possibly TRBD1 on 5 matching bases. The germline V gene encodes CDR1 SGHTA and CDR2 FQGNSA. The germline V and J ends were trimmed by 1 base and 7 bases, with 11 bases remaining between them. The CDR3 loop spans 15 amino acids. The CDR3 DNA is TGTGCCAGCAGCTTAGTGGAGGGGCCGAATTCACCCCTCCACTTT. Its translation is CASSLVEGPNSPLHF.

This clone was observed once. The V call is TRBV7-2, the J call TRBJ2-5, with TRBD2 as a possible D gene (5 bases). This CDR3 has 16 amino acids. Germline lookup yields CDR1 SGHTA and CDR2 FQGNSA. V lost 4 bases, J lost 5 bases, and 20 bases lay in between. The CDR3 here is CASSSPGLGPLETQYF. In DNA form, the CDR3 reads TGTGCCAGCAGCTCCCCCGGACTTGGGCCTTTGGAGACCCAGTACTTC.

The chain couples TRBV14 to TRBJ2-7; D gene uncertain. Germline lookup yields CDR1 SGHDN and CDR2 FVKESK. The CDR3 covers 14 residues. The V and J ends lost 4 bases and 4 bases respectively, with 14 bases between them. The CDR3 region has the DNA TGTGCCAGCAGCCCGGCCATCGACAAGTACGAGCAGTACTTC. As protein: CASSPAIDKYEQYF.

The CDR3 region has the DNA TGTGCCAGCACCGACATAAGGGCGGGATACACCGGGGAGCTGTTTTTT. Protein: CASTDIRAGYTGELFF. V and J are TRBV11-2 and TRBJ2-2; maybe TRBD2 (6 bases). The germline V and J ends were trimmed by 7 bases and 3 bases, with 18 bases remaining between them. CDR3 size: 16 residues. CDR1 SGHAT and CDR2 FQNNGV come from the germline V gene.

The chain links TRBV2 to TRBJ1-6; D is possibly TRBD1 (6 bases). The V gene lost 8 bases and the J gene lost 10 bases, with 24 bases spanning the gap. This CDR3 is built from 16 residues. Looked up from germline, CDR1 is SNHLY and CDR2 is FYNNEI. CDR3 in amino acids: CASGSASGTRGSPLHF. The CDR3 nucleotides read TGTGCCAGCGGTTCCGCTTCCGGGACACGAGGGTCACCCCTCCACTTT.

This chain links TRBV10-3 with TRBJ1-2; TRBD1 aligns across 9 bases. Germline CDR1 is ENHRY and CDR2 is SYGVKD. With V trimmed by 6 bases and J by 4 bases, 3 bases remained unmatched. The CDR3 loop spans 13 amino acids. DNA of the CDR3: TGTGCCATCAGCGGGACAGGGATCTATGGCTACACCTTC. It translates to CAISGTGIYGYTF.